Listed below are T cell receptor beta chains from one sample, sequenced in a study of cytomegalovirus exposure and HLA in healthy donors. TCRdb keeps only in-frame clones here, not all; method: immunoSEQ multiplex PCR. This sample has under 400,000 clones, with approximately 88% found just once. The sample taken for sequencing was PBMCs. Every receptor here comes from a man aged 25 to 40 in good health and CMV-seronegative. Each CDR3 is given with its conserved first and last residue. The D gene is left open where the match is weak. For some rows the clone size is stated as once, few or many, or as a class when expanded; others skip it.

clone size	V gene	J gene	D gene	CDR3 protein	CDR3 DNA
-	TRBV10-3	TRBJ2-1	-	CAISESVGGPDEQFF	TGTGCCATCAGTGAGTCTGTCGGGGGGCCGGATGAGCAGTTCTTC
once	TRBV19	TRBJ1-1	TRBD1	CASRTGEWTEAFF	TGTGCCAGTAGAACAGGGGAGTGGACTGAAGCTTTCTTT
-	TRBV19	TRBJ2-5	-	CASSTAGLQETQYF	TGTGCCAGTAGTACCGCAGGACTCCAAGAGACCCAGTACTTC
-	TRBV18	TRBJ1-2	-	CASSPGQNFNYGYTF	TGTGCCAGCTCACCCGGACAGAACTTTAACTATGGCTACACCTTC
-	TRBV4-1	TRBJ2-5	-	CASSQRPPQSGETQYF	TGCGCCAGCAGCCAAAGACCCCCCCAGTCCGGGGAGACCCAGTACTTC
once	TRBV2	TRBJ2-5	TRBD1	CASRLGQGYAGFSGQETQYF	TGTGCCAGCAGGTTGGGACAGGGGTACGCGGGGTTCTCGGGACAAGAGACCCAGTACTTC
-	TRBV5-1	TRBJ2-7	-	CASSFRGNYEQYF	TGCGCCAGCAGCTTTAGGGGGAACTACGAGCAGTACTTC
few	TRBV6-1	TRBJ1-6	TRBD1	CASSEAGQVNSPLHF	TGTGCCAGCAGTGAAGCCGGACAGGTTAATTCACCCCTCCACTTT
-	TRBV5-1	TRBJ2-3	-	CASSLEGTIDTQYF	TGCGCCAGCAGCTTGGAAGGGACAATAGATACGCAGTATTTT
-	TRBV6-6	TRBJ2-3	-	CASSYSEVALTDTQYF	TGTGCCAGCAGTTACTCGGAGGTGGCTTTGACAGATACGCAGTATTTT
-	TRBV25-1	TRBJ2-3	TRBD2	CASSLGLAATDTQYF	TGTGCCAGCAGTTTGGGACTAGCTGCCACAGATACGCAGTATTTT
-	TRBV7-6	TRBJ1-1	-	CASSLVGHLNTEAFF	TGTGCCAGCAGCTTAGTAGGACACCTGAACACTGAAGCTTTCTTT
-	TRBV5-1	TRBJ1-6	TRBD1	CASRSGTDNSPLHF	TGCGCCAGCAGGTCCGGGACAGACAATTCACCCCTCCACTTT
-	TRBV7-9	TRBJ2-5	TRBD2	CASSGGLAGGWTQYF	TGTGCCAGCAGCGGGGGACTAGCGGGGGGCTGGACCCAGTACTTC
-	TRBV30	TRBJ1-2	-	CAWTAGNYGYTF	TGTGCCTGGACAGCAGGGAACTATGGCTACACCTTC
-	TRBV9	TRBJ2-3	TRBD2	CASSAGGAGDTQYF	TGTGCCAGCAGCGCCGGGGGGGCCGGAGATACGCAGTATTTT
once	TRBV6-1	TRBJ2-7	TRBD1	CASSQGAHEQYF	TGTGCCAGCAGTCAGGGGGCCCACGAGCAGTACTTC